The T cell receptor (beta chain) described here comes from a study of T cells in Graves' hyperthyroidism and ophthalmopathy. This clonotype was counted ten times or more. It was RNA transcripts that yielded the amplified TCR beta CDR3 regions. A set of HTBI primers served as the primers for a first-round RT-PCR of the TCR CDR3. Each CDR3 protein is one row after TCRdb ran MiXCR on the multiplex PCR reads. Of about 330,000 distinct CDR3 sequences in the sample, approximately 13% are singletons; the top ten hold approximately 35%. The PBMCs had their origin in roughly 9.4 ml of fresh peripheral blood. V gave up 7 bases and J gave up 4 bases, with 17 bases separating them. The CDR3 is made up of 16 amino acids.

The specimen sequenced was blood. This sequence joins TRBV12-3 or TRBV12-4 and TRBJ2-6; maybe TRBD1 (6 bases). This clonotype was sampled from a middle-aged woman with Graves' ophthalmopathy. CDR3 nucleotide sequence: TGTGCCAGCACCTGGACACCGAGGGGGGGGGCCAACGTCCTGACTTTC. This translates into CASTWTPRGGANVLTF.